Shown below are 6 T cell receptor beta chains from a single sample sequenced in a study of STAT5B mutations in CD4+ large granular lymphocyte leukemia. TCRdb keeps only in-frame clones here, not all; method: immunoSEQ multiplex PCR. The sample holds under 35,000 clones, approximately 80% seen once. Sample: CD4+ T cells from blood buffy coats. The receptors derive from a human donor in good health.

The chain joins TRBV10-2 to TRBJ1-1; 8 bases agree with TRBD1. CDR1 and CDR2 (germline): WSHSY, SAAADI. The length of the CDR3 is 14 residues. V lost 6 bases, J lost 2 bases, and 5 bases stayed unmatched. The CDR3 sequence: CASRGTGLNTEAFF. CDR3 nucleotides: TGCGCCAGCAGGGGGACAGGACTCAACACTGAAGCTTTCTTT.

The genes are TRBV18 and TRBJ2-5; 7 nucleotides line up with TRBD1. Germline assignment: CDR1 KGHSH and CDR2 LQKENI. The CDR3 covers 14 residues. With V trimmed by 2 bases and J by 2 bases, 2 bases remained unmatched. The CDR3 region is CASSPTTGQETQYF. CDR3 in DNA: TGTGCCAGCTCACCAACGACAGGGCAAGAGACCCAGTACTTC.

The V call is TRBV2, the J call TRBJ2-7; 7 nucleotides match TRBD1. Germline V lookup: CDR1 SNHLY, CDR2 FYNNEI. The CDR3 has 11 residues. With V trimmed by 7 bases and J by 6 bases, 3 bases remained unmatched. For the CDR3, the DNA is TGTGCCAGCATCCAGGGGGTCGAGCAGTACTTC. This codes for CASIQGVEQYF.

This chain connects TRBV10-3 to TRBJ2-3; the match to TRBD1 covers 11 bases. The V gene's germline CDR1 is ENHRY and CDR2 SYGVKD. V shed 9 bases and J 3 bases; nucleotides not matched to a gene: 2. This CDR3 comprises 13 residues. The CDR3 spells CAIGQGATDTQYF. The CDR3 DNA is TGTGCCATAGGACAGGGGGCAACAGATACGCAGTATTTT.

The chain is built from TRBV28 and TRBJ1-5; D is undetermined. This CDR3 has 15 amino acids. The V end was cut by 3 bases, the J end by 0 bases, with 9 bases between. Germline CDR1 reads MDHEN; CDR2 reads SYDVKM. The CDR3 loop reads CASSFRENSNQPQHF. Here the CDR3 DNA reads TGTGCCAGCAGTTTTCGGGAAAATAGCAATCAGCCCCAGCATTTT.

V is TRBV10-2 and J is TRBJ2-3; no definite D call. The V gene's germline CDR1 is WSHSY and CDR2 SAAADI. The CDR3 is 15 residues long. V shed 0 bases and J shed 6 bases, with 13 bases lying between them. The CDR3 nucleotides are TGCGCCAGCAGTGAGTCGGCCGGCGCCGGGGATACGCAGTATTTT. The encoded protein is CASSESAGAGDTQYF.